A selection of T cell receptor beta chains follows, all from one sample in a study of cytomegalovirus exposure and HLA in healthy donors. Profiled with immunoSEQ multiplex PCR; TCRdb holds only in-frame clones, not every one. The sample has under 140,000 clones, over 65% seen once. Material: PBMCs. The receptors here all came from a man in his thirties or forties in good health and CMV-seropositive. Both conserved end residues are part of each CDR3. The D gene is left open where the match is weak. Clone size, where shown, is once, few, many, or a class for clones that have expanded.

d_call: -
j_call: TRBJ2-5
clone_size: few
v_call: TRBV5-6
cdr3_aa: CASTLHQREETQYF
cdr3_nt: TGTGCCAGCACCCTACACCAGCGGGAAGAGACCCAGTACTTC

d_call: -
j_call: TRBJ2-7
clone_size: -
v_call: TRBV7-3
cdr3_aa: CASSLSGASYEQYF
cdr3_nt: TGTGCCAGCAGCTTAAGCGGGGCCTCCTACGAGCAGTACTTC

d_call: TRBD1
j_call: TRBJ1-1
clone_size: -
v_call: TRBV5-6
cdr3_aa: CASSLALGQMNTEAFF
cdr3_nt: TGTGCCAGCAGCTTGGCCTTGGGACAGATGAACACTGAAGCTTTCTTT

d_call: -
j_call: TRBJ2-7
clone_size: -
v_call: TRBV27
cdr3_aa: CASSLSGWNSYEQYF
cdr3_nt: TGTGCCAGCAGTTTAAGCGGATGGAACTCCTACGAGCAGTACTTC

d_call: -
j_call: TRBJ1-1
clone_size: -
v_call: TRBV12-1
cdr3_aa: CASRAPPGQYTEAFF
cdr3_nt: TGTGCCAGCAGGGCACCTCCGGGACAGTACACTGAAGCTTTCTTT

d_call: TRBD1
j_call: TRBJ1-5
clone_size: few
v_call: TRBV7-2
cdr3_aa: CASSWTGVNQPQHF
cdr3_nt: TGTGCCAGCAGCTGGACAGGGGTCAATCAGCCCCAGCATTTT

d_call: -
j_call: TRBJ2-1
clone_size: -
v_call: TRBV10-1
cdr3_aa: CASRRDGNNEQFF
cdr3_nt: TGCGCCAGCAGGCGTGACGGGAACAATGAGCAGTTCTTC

d_call: -
j_call: TRBJ1-6
clone_size: -
v_call: TRBV4-3
cdr3_aa: CASSQAARVGSPLHF
cdr3_nt: TGCGCCAGCAGCCAAGCGGCCAGGGTAGGTTCACCCCTCCACTTT

d_call: TRBD2
j_call: TRBJ2-1
clone_size: few
v_call: TRBV28
cdr3_aa: CASSSLAGGVNEQFF
cdr3_nt: TGTGCCAGCAGCTCCCTAGCGGGGGGAGTCAATGAGCAGTTCTTC

d_call: TRBD2
j_call: TRBJ2-7
clone_size: once
v_call: TRBV6-1
cdr3_aa: CASSDLKFRSGGRPSYEQYF
cdr3_nt: TGTGCCAGCAGTGACTTAAAATTCCGATCGGGAGGTAGACCTAGCTACGAGCAGTACTTC

d_call: TRBD1
j_call: TRBJ2-2
clone_size: few
v_call: TRBV4-3
cdr3_aa: CASSPWTGGIGTGELFF
cdr3_nt: TGCGCCAGCAGCCCTTGGACAGGGGGCATCGGCACCGGGGAGCTGTTTTTT

d_call: TRBD2
j_call: TRBJ2-1
clone_size: -
v_call: TRBV27
cdr3_aa: CASSFSRGVYNEQFF
cdr3_nt: TGTGCCAGCAGTTTCTCCCGGGGGGTCTACAATGAGCAGTTCTTC

d_call: TRBD1
j_call: TRBJ1-1
clone_size: -
v_call: TRBV18
cdr3_aa: CASSPPGQANTEAFF
cdr3_nt: TGTGCCAGCTCACCTCCGGGACAGGCGAACACTGAAGCTTTCTTT

d_call: -
j_call: TRBJ1-1
clone_size: few
v_call: TRBV10-3
cdr3_aa: CASSPYDSLNTEAFF
cdr3_nt: TGTGCCAGCAGTCCTTACGACAGCCTGAACACTGAAGCTTTCTTT

d_call: -
j_call: TRBJ1-5
clone_size: -
v_call: TRBV7-8
cdr3_aa: CASSLNSNQPQHF
cdr3_nt: TGTGCCAGCAGCCTTAATAGCAATCAGCCCCAGCATTTT

d_call: TRBD2
j_call: TRBJ2-3
clone_size: once
v_call: TRBV18
cdr3_aa: CASSPRGGSTDTQYF
cdr3_nt: TGTGCCAGCTCACCCCGGGGGGGGAGCACAGATACGCAGTATTTT

d_call: TRBD2
j_call: TRBJ2-3
clone_size: -
v_call: TRBV7-2
cdr3_aa: CASGLQVSGGSGTDTQYF
cdr3_nt: TGTGCCAGCGGTCTCCAGGTCAGCGGGGGGTCCGGGACAGATACGCAGTATTTT

d_call: -
j_call: TRBJ2-1
clone_size: -
v_call: TRBV6-5
cdr3_aa: CASSYTKRNEQFF
cdr3_nt: TGTGCCAGCAGTTACACCAAGCGCAATGAGCAGTTCTTC

d_call: TRBD1
j_call: TRBJ1-5
clone_size: once
v_call: TRBV7-2
cdr3_aa: CASSWTGTSNQPQHF
cdr3_nt: TGTGCCAGCAGCTGGACAGGGACCAGCAATCAGCCCCAGCATTTT

d_call: -
j_call: TRBJ1-2
clone_size: -
v_call: TRBV6-5
cdr3_aa: CASSSGQSNYGYTF
cdr3_nt: TGTGCCAGCAGTTCCGGACAGTCTAACTATGGCTACACCTTC

d_call: -
j_call: TRBJ1-2
clone_size: few
v_call: TRBV28
cdr3_aa: CASSSRGYGYTF
cdr3_nt: TGTGCCAGCAGTAGCAGGGGATATGGCTACACCTTC

d_call: -
j_call: TRBJ2-7
clone_size: once
v_call: TRBV19
cdr3_aa: CASSIAFLSYEQYF
cdr3_nt: TGTGCCAGTAGTATAGCTTTCCTCTCCTACGAGCAGTACTTC

d_call: -
j_call: TRBJ2-6
clone_size: -
v_call: TRBV28
cdr3_aa: CASSPGQPSGANVLTF
cdr3_nt: TGTGCCAGCAGCCCTGGACAGCCCTCTGGGGCCAACGTCCTGACTTTC

d_call: TRBD1
j_call: TRBJ2-7
clone_size: -
v_call: TRBV19
cdr3_aa: CASGQGHYEQYF
cdr3_nt: TGTGCCAGCGGACAGGGCCACTACGAGCAGTACTTC

d_call: -
j_call: TRBJ2-2
clone_size: -
v_call: TRBV5-1
cdr3_aa: CASSLVGAYTGELFF
cdr3_nt: TGCGCCAGCAGCTTGGTGGGGGCGTACACCGGGGAGCTGTTTTTT

d_call: TRBD2
j_call: TRBJ2-3
clone_size: once
v_call: TRBV14
cdr3_aa: CASSQFSRGALTDTQYF
cdr3_nt: TGTGCCAGCAGCCAATTCTCGCGGGGGGCCCTCACAGATACGCAGTATTTT

d_call: TRBD1
j_call: TRBJ2-3
clone_size: -
v_call: TRBV7-9
cdr3_aa: CASSLGQGVTDTQYF
cdr3_nt: TGTGCCAGCAGCTTAGGACAGGGGGTTACAGATACGCAGTATTTT

d_call: -
j_call: TRBJ1-4
clone_size: -
v_call: TRBV25-1
cdr3_aa: CASSESSLTREKLFF
cdr3_nt: TGTGCCAGCAGTGAATCATCCCTAACGAGGGAAAAACTGTTTTTT

d_call: TRBD1
j_call: TRBJ2-7
clone_size: -
v_call: TRBV7-9
cdr3_aa: CASSFGQASSYEQYF
cdr3_nt: TGTGCCAGCAGCTTCGGACAGGCGAGCTCCTACGAGCAGTACTTC

d_call: TRBD2
j_call: TRBJ2-3
clone_size: -
v_call: TRBV4-2
cdr3_aa: CASGELAGASGDTQYF
cdr3_nt: TGTGCCAGCGGAGAACTAGCGGGGGCCTCCGGCGATACGCAGTATTTT

d_call: -
j_call: TRBJ1-5
clone_size: -
v_call: TRBV2
cdr3_aa: CASSDALSGTPSNQPQHF
cdr3_nt: TGTGCCAGCAGTGACGCTTTGAGTGGTACTCCCAGCAATCAGCCCCAGCATTTT

d_call: TRBD1
j_call: TRBJ1-6
clone_size: once
v_call: TRBV5-8
cdr3_aa: CASSLETGGVYNSPLHF
cdr3_nt: TGTGCCAGCAGCTTGGAGACAGGGGGCGTGTATAATTCACCTCTCCACTTT

d_call: -
j_call: TRBJ1-1
clone_size: -
v_call: TRBV18
cdr3_aa: CASSPTNTEAFF
cdr3_nt: TGTGCCAGCTCACCCACAAACACTGAAGCTTTCTTT

d_call: -
j_call: TRBJ1-2
clone_size: -
v_call: TRBV2
cdr3_aa: CASSRSGSDYGYTF
cdr3_nt: TGTGCCAGCAGCCGGTCAGGTTCGGACTATGGCTACACCTTC

d_call: -
j_call: TRBJ2-2
clone_size: -
v_call: TRBV4-1
cdr3_aa: CASSLGAGWTGELFF
cdr3_nt: TGCGCCAGCAGCCTGGGGGCAGGGTGGACCGGGGAGCTGTTTTTT

d_call: TRBD2
j_call: TRBJ2-3
clone_size: -
v_call: TRBV5-1
cdr3_aa: CASAGPGGHEDTQYF
cdr3_nt: TGCGCCAGCGCCGGGCCGGGGGGGCATGAAGATACGCAGTATTTT

d_call: TRBD1
j_call: TRBJ1-1
clone_size: -
v_call: TRBV18
cdr3_aa: CASSPPGTGKPEAFF
cdr3_nt: TGTGCCAGCTCACCACCGGGGACAGGGAAGCCTGAAGCTTTCTTT

d_call: TRBD2
j_call: TRBJ2-5
clone_size: -
v_call: TRBV9
cdr3_aa: CASSRLTSGGKETQYF
cdr3_nt: TGTGCCAGCAGCCGCTTGACTAGCGGGGGGAAAGAGACCCAGTACTTC